This T cell receptor beta chain was identified during a study of blood T cell repertoires in COVID-19. Study-wide context: COVID-19 samples collected from the United States, Italy and Spain covered acute and convalescent phases. T cells, B-cell-depleted T cells, or PBMCs provided the cDNA or gDNA that served as material.

In the authors' methods: Amplification of reference gene primers provided the estimated nucleated cell counts. Here immunoSEQ multiplex PCR was the method, and the copy in TCRdb shows in-frame clones only, minus some. Clone size and V and J calls were adopted from that table, with D and trimming inferred from the DNA. The sample carries hundreds of thousands of clones, about 85% recorded once. There are 16 residues in the CDR3. Looked up from germline, CDR1 is SGHNT and CDR2 is YYREEE (reference sequence). V lost 6 bases, J lost 0 bases, and 18 bases lay in between. The sequence derives from a human donor in a cohort sampled during active COVID-19. Sequenced: peripheral blood. This rearrangement joins TRBV5-4 to TRBJ1-1; D is unresolved. The CDR3 DNA reads as TGTGCCAGCAACCAAGGAGTTCCTGGATTGAACACTGAAGCTTTCTTT. This codes for CASNQGVPGLNTEAFF.